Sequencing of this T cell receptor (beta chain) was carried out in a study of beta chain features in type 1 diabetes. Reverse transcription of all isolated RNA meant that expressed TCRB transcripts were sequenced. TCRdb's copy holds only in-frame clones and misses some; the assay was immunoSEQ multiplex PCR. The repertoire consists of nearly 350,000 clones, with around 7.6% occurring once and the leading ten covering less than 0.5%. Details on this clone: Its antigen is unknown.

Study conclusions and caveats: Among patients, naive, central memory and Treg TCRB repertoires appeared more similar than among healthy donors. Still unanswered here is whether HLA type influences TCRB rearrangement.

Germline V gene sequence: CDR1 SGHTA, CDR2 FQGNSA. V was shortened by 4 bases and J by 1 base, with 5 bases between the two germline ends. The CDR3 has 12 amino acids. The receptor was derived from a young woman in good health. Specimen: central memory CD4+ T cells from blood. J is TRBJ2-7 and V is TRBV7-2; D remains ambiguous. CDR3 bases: TGTGCCAGCAGCTCGACTTCCTACGAGCAGTACTTC. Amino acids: CASSSTSYEQYF.